This T cell receptor (beta chain) was observed in a study of T cell changes during pregnancy in multiple sclerosis. The germline V gene encodes CDR1 SGDLS and CDR2 YYNGEE. This CDR3 is 15 amino acids long. The ends lost 1 base at V and 8 bases at J; junction bases unmatched: 7. Data came from immunoSEQ multiplex PCR; TCRdb stores just in-frame clones and leaves some out. The sample records about 93,000 clones, 85% to 95% being singletons. The chain uses TRBV9 and TRBJ2-1; TRBD2 matches 9 bases. The source was peripheral blood, collected after pregnancy. This clonotype was sampled from a female donor with multiple sclerosis, enrolled in a pregnancy study. CDR3 nucleotides: TGTGCCAGCAGCGTAATTAGCGGGGGAGGGTATGAGCAGTTCTTC. Its protein is CASSVISGGGYEQFF.